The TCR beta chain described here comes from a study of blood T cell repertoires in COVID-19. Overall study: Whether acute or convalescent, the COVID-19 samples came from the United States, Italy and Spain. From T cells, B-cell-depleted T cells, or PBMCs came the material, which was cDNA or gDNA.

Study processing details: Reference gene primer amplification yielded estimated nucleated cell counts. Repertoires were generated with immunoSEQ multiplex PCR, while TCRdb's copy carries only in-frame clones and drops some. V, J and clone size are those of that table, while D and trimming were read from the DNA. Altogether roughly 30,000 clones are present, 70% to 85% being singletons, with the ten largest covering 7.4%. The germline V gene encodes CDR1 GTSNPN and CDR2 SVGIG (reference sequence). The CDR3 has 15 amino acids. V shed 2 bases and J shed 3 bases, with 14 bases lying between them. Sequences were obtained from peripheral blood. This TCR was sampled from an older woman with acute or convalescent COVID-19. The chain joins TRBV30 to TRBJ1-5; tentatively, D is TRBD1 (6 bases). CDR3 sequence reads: CAWSLKDSNNQPQHF. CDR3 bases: TGTGCCTGGAGTCTAAAGGACAGCAACAATCAGCCCCAGCATTTT.